Following are 16 T cell receptor beta chains from one sample sequenced in a study of blood T cells in healthy people across ages. Then a second PCR, running roughly 7 to 12 cycles, was carried out with a sample-barcoded 5' primer and a J-beta primer mix. Via MiXCR, TCRdb re-called the 5' RACE reads, giving one row per CDR3 protein. Seen here are about 580,000 distinct CDR3 sequences, roughly 48% observed once, and the top ten hold around 25%. The sample consisted of blood. The receptors shown here come from a man older than 75 in good health.

This clonotype was observed a few times. V usage is TRBV7-2 and J usage is TRBJ1-1; 9 bases fit TRBD1. This CDR3 region has 15 residues. The J segment lost 4 bases and the V segment lost 5 bases, leaving 8 bases of the junction unmatched. Germline values: CDR1 SGHTA, CDR2 FQGNSA. The chain's CDR3 is CASSVEGQGFTEAFF. CDR3 DNA sequence: TGTGCCAGCAGCGTAGAGGGACAGGGCTTCACTGAAGCTTTCTTT.

V is TRBV7-3 and J is TRBJ2-1; 8 nucleotides align to TRBD2. CDR3 length: 15 amino acids. After removal of 4 bases from V and 4 bases from J, the junction contained 6 bases not matched to a gene. Germline CDR1 is SGHTA and CDR2 is FQGTGA. In DNA, the CDR3 is TGTGCCAGCAGCTCTCCGGCTAGCGGGTACAATGAGCAGTTCTTC. Encoded protein: CASSSPASGYNEQFF. The full variable domain, in which reference TRBV7-3 and TRBJ2-1 provide the parts outside the CDR3, is GAGVSQTPSNKVTEKGKYVELRCDPISGHTALYWYRQSLGQGPEFLIYFQGTGAADDSGLPNDRFFAVRPEGSVSTLKIQRTERGDSAVYLCASSSPASGYNEQFFGPGTRLTVL.

The V call is TRBV6-2 or TRBV6-3, the J call TRBJ2-3, with unresolved D. Trimming cost V 2 bases and J 0 bases, with 15 bases left between them. The CDR3 runs to 17 residues. Germline V gene sequence: CDR1 MNHEY, CDR2 SVGEGT. The CDR3 protein is CASSYADGRTSTDTQYF. As DNA, the CDR3 is TGTGCCAGCAGTTACGCGGACGGCCGTACTAGCACAGATACGCAGTATTTT.

CDR3 sequence (DNA): TGTGCCAGCAGCGTAGCTCCTCGACTTGGAGATACGCAGTATTTT. Translation gives CASSVAPRLGDTQYF. The chain is built from TRBV9 and TRBJ2-3, with D unresolved. Per the germline V gene, CDR1 is SGDLS and CDR2 is YYNGEE. Trimming left V 0 bases short and J 5 bases short, with 13 bases between. The CDR3 runs 15 residues.

V gene TRBV20-1 combines with J gene TRBJ1-2; 7 positions agree with TRBD1. Germline CDR1 and CDR2: DFQATT and SNEGSKA (reference sequence). There are 14 residues in the CDR3. Losses at the gene ends were 5 bases for V and 7 bases for J; bases not matched to a gene: 13. CDR3 in amino acids: CSAGQEGVYRGYTF. In DNA form, the CDR3 reads TGCAGTGCTGGACAGGAAGGGGTGTATCGTGGCTACACCTTC.

The chain combines TRBV5-4 with TRBJ1-6, with 7 bases that match TRBD1. Germline loops: CDR1 SGHNT, CDR2 YYREEE (reference sequence). This CDR3 has 14 residues. With V trimmed by 2 bases and J by 10 bases, 6 bases remained unmatched. The CDR3, as DNA: TGTGCCAGCAGCTTTGGAGGGGGCGAGTCACCCCTCCACTTT. This translates into CASSFGGGESPLHF. The variable domain in full, completed from reference TRBV5-4 and TRBJ1-6, reads ETGVTQSPTHLIKTRGQQVTLRCSSQSGHNTVSWYQQALGQGPQFIFQYYREEENGRGNFPPRFSGLQFPNYSSELNVNALELDDSALYLCASSFGGGESPLHFGNGTRLTVT.

With respect to this clonotype: Relative to the germline gene, one junction end is altered; a read error may explain this. The chain recombines TRBV4-1 with TRBJ2-1; TRBD2 matches 8 bases. This CDR3 contains 16 residues. The germline gives CDR1 MGHRA, CDR2 YSYEKL. Written as DNA, the CDR3 is TGCGCCAGCAGTCAAGGTGTGACTAGCGCCCACAATGAGCAGTTCTTC. Protein sequence: CASSQGVTSAHNEQFF.

The count of this clonotype is one. The V gene is TRBV6-5, the J gene TRBJ2-1; TRBD1 might be the D (6 bases). V shed 3 bases and J shed 2 bases, with 11 bases lying between them. Germline V gives CDR1 MNHEY, CDR2 SVGAGI. The CDR3 sequence is 15 residues long. CDR3 in DNA: TGTGCCAGCAGTTATATCACAGGGCCCTACAATGAGCAGTTCTTC. Its protein is CASSYITGPYNEQFF.

The V and J genes are TRBV10-3 and TRBJ2-3, with 12 bases matching TRBD2. This CDR3 has 16 amino acids. V dropped 3 bases and J dropped 2; count of bases not matched to a gene: 3. Germline V gene lookup returns CDR1 ENHRY and CDR2 SYGVKD. CDR3 in amino acids: CAISDGLAGNTDTQYF. The CDR3 DNA is TGTGCCATCAGTGATGGACTAGCGGGAAACACAGATACGCAGTATTTT.

The chain is built from TRBV20-1 and TRBJ2-3, with D maybe TRBD2 (6 bases). V lost 1 base, J lost 3 bases, and 17 bases lay in between. CDR3 length: 16 residues. Per the germline V gene, CDR1 is DFQATT and CDR2 is SNEGSKA (reference sequence). CDR3 amino acids: CSARVGRSTLTDTQYF. CDR3 DNA: TGCAGTGCTAGAGTCGGGAGATCAACGTTGACAGATACGCAGTATTTT.

A few counts support this clonotype. In nucleotides, the CDR3 is TGCAGTGCTAGTCTAGGAGCCAAAAACATTCAGTACTTC. Encoded protein: CSASLGAKNIQYF. The chain couples TRBV20-1 to TRBJ2-4; unclear D gene. Trimming stripped 3 bases from V and 0 bases from J, with 6 bases between. The CDR3 has 13 amino acids. Germline V gives CDR1 DFQATT, CDR2 SNEGSKA (reference sequence).

This clonotype has more than one count but fewer than ten. This chain uses TRBV7-2 with TRBJ1-1; D is unclear. Trimming stripped 0 bases from V and 7 bases from J, with 15 bases between. Germline values: CDR1 SGHTA, CDR2 FQGNSA. The CDR3 sequence is 15 residues long. CDR3 coding DNA: TGTGCCAGCAGCTTAGCGCTGGGTGGCGAGAGTGAAGCTTTCTTT. Encoded protein: CASSLALGGESEAFF.

This clonotype has just a few counts. The chain employs TRBV7-2 and TRBJ2-1; possibly TRBD2 for D (5 bases). The CDR3 totals 15 residues. V was pared by 6 bases and J by 5 bases, with 17 bases between. CDR1 SGHTA and CDR2 FQGNSA come from the germline V gene. CDR3 protein: CASRLGSGSHNEQFF. The CDR3, as DNA: TGTGCCAGCAGACTAGGGTCGGGGTCCCACAATGAGCAGTTCTTC.

This clonotype was picked up a small number of times. The chain uses TRBV7-2 and TRBJ2-5; the match to TRBD1 covers 8 bases. CDR1 SGHTA and CDR2 FQGNSA come from the germline V gene. The V segment lost 5 bases and the J segment 4 bases; nucleotides outside the gene matches: 18. The CDR3 extends over 18 amino acids. The CDR3 bases are TGTGCCAGCAGCCCTCCTCGGGGCTGGGACAGGATTGGAGAGACCCAGTACTTC. It is translated as CASSPPRGWDRIGETQYF.

In this sample, this clonotype turned up a few times. This chain joins TRBV27 and TRBJ1-1; unclear D gene. Germline CDR1 and CDR2: MNHEY and SMNVEV (reference sequence). CDR3 size: 12 residues. V was trimmed by 9 bases and J by 5 bases, leaving 13 bases between them. This chain's CDR3 is CASWDQWTEAFF. CDR3 sequence (DNA): TGTGCCAGTTGGGATCAGTGGACTGAAGCTTTCTTT.

The chain links TRBV5-1 to TRBJ2-1, with D perhaps TRBD1 (6 bases). Germline CDR1 SGHRS, CDR2 YFSETQ. The CDR3 extends over 13 amino acids. Trimming stripped 1 base from V and 8 bases from J, with 10 bases between. The CDR3 bases are TGCGCCAGCAGCTTGCTGGGGGCCGATGAGCAGTTCTTC. It yields the protein CASSLLGADEQFF.